This T cell receptor (beta chain) was recovered during a study of T cells in Graves' hyperthyroidism and ophthalmopathy. Study-wide findings and caveats: Patients with ophthalmopathy were separated from those with stable hyperthyroidism by a 13 V-J model. Among clonotypes expanded in thyroid above 0.001, most were also found in blood.

The germline V gene encodes CDR1 MDHEN and CDR2 SYDVKM. CDR3 length: 12 residues. The V gene lost 6 bases and the J gene lost 2 bases, with 8 bases spanning the gap. This clonotype was observed a handful of times. Its specificity is not known. Any patient presenting with uncontrolled infection, other autoimmune disease, pregnancy or lactation was left out. Clinicians diagnosed patients from clinical symptoms, serum thyroxine and TRAb, thyroid ultrasound and orbital computed tomography. Using RNA transcripts as the source, TCR beta CDR3 regions were amplified. First-round RT-PCR targeting the TCR CDR3 was performed with the HTBI primer set. TCRdb re-called the multiplex PCR reads through MiXCR, storing one row per CDR3 protein. The sample lists 480,000 or so distinct CDR3 sequences, around 43% seen once, with about 40% in the top ten.

The TCR comes from an adult woman with Graves' disease, either hyperthyroidism or ophthalmopathy (not recorded which). Sample: peripheral blood or thyroid tissue (not recorded which). The chain carries TRBV28 and TRBJ2-7; TRBD2 is a possible D gene (5 bases). The CDR3 loop is CASRRAAYEQYF. CDR3 nucleotides: TGTGCCAGCAGGAGGGCCGCCTACGAGCAGTACTTC.